This T cell receptor beta chain derives from a study of OX40 agonist ivuxolimab in advanced cancers. About the study as a whole: Ivuxolimab was a fully human IgG2 agonistic monoclonal antibody targeting the costimulatory receptor OX40 (CD134). Intravenous ivuxolimab was administered to patients every 2 weeks at six dose levels: 0.01, 0.1, 0.3, 1.5, 3 and 10 mg/kg. Among the approximately 50 dose-escalation patients, some 19 had hepatocellular carcinoma, 15 or so melanoma, 9 renal cell carcinoma and 9 head and neck cancer. A male proportion of almost 85% and a mean age of about 60 years, ranging from 23 to 79, were recorded for the dose-escalation cohort. Patients were allowed to have had prior anti-PD-1, anti-PD-L1 or anti-CTLA-4 therapy, and approximately 40% of the dose-escalation patients had previously received checkpoint inhibitors. Partial responses occurred in three dose-escalation patients, of whom one had hepatocellular carcinoma and two had cutaneous melanoma. The purpose of peripheral TCRbeta sequencing was to test whether ivuxolimab changed TCR sequence diversity and led to clonal T-cell expansion. The paper describes the monotherapy dose-escalation part (N of about 50 patients) of the phase I trial of ivuxolimab.

Patients with a history of autoimmune disease or receiving systemic immunosuppression were excluded from the trial. Peripheral blood for TCR sequencing was collected from all dose cohorts at baseline, on cycle 4 day 1, and on cycle 7 day 1. Samples came from an open-label, multicenter, first-in-human phase I dose-escalation trial of ivuxolimab. Adults with locally advanced or metastatic melanoma, renal cell, hepatocellular, or head and neck squamous cell carcinoma were enrolled in the trial. CD4+ and CD8+ T cells were sorted separately from peripheral blood before TCR sequencing. Notes on this clone: No cognate antigen has been identified for it. No much larger clone is present one base from it, and per-base qualities are unavailable.

The research as a whole found: Low levels of normalized T-cell clonal expansion were also shown by some nonresponding patients. The antigen specificity of the clonally expanded peripheral T cells was not determined. At doses of 0.1 to 3.0 mg/kg, clonal expansion of both CD4+ and CD8+ blood T cells was observed from baseline to week 6. Partial responders in the 0.1-3.0 mg/kg groups had among the lowest normalized peripheral clonal expansion, especially among CD8+ T cells. On average, CD8+ T cells showed more expanded clones than CD4+ T cells after ivuxolimab.

The CDR3 holds 13 amino acids from the cysteine to the phenylalanine. Only the CDR3 DNA stays, 39 bases, in frame from base 1. Based on the germline V gene, the CDR1 and CDR2 sequences are SNHLY and FYNNEI. V loses 3 bases of germline sequence and J loses 3 bases, and the interval between the two ends is 3 bases. Genomic DNA was extracted from sorted cells for sequencing of the TCRbeta CDR3 region. The immunoSEQ Assay was used to sequence the TCRbeta CDR3 regions. The source is immuneACCESS, and TCRdb retained only in-frame sequences with V and J called. Part of the clones is not carried over; for the studies checked, unresolved V genes explain less than half of this, and the remainder is unexplained. The sample data list more than 60,000 clones, and about 85% of these were observed just once. The ten largest clones add up to roughly 0.62% of the sample.

The clonotype originates from an adult with an advanced solid tumor such as melanoma, head and neck, liver or kidney cancer. The chain was built from TRBV2 and TRBJ1-6; the D gene cannot be resolved reliably. The sequenced sample was CD4+ or CD8+ T cells sorted from blood, obtained in a trial of the OX40 agonist ivuxolimab. This receptor carries the CDR3 CASSDYYNSPLHF. The DNA is as follows: TGTGCCAGCAGTGACTACTATAATTCACCCCTCCACTTT. Reference TRBV2 and TRBJ1-6 genes cover what lies past the CDR3, so the full variable domain is EPEVTQTPSHQVTQMGQEVILRCVPISNHLYFYWYRQILGQKVEFLVSFYNNEISEKSEIFDDQFSVERPDGSNFTLKIRSTKLEDSAMYFCASSDYYNSPLHFGNGTRLTVT.